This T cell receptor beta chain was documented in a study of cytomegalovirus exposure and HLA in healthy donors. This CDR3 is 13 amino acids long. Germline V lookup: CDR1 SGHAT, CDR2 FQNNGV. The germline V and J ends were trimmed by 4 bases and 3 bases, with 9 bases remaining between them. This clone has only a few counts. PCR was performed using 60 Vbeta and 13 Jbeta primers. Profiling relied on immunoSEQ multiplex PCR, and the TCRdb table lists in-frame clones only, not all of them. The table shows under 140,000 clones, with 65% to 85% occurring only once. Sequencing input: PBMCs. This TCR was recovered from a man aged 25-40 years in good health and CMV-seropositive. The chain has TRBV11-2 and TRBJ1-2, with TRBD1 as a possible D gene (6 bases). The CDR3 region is CASSWGPDYGYTF. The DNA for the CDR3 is TGTGCCAGCAGCTGGGGGCCCGACTATGGCTACACCTTC.